This T cell receptor (beta chain) was recorded in a study of Graves' ophthalmopathy and Graves' hyperthyroidism (dated by TCRdb to the late 2010s). The study in broad terms: A patient counted as having stable hyperthyroidism if there was no progression to ophthalmopathy within 18 months of follow-up. The study used signatures of the TCR beta repertoire to tell Graves' ophthalmopathy apart from Graves' hyperthyroidism and to predict which patients would progress to ophthalmopathy. In total, approximately 130 blood samples were TCR-sequenced: approximately 42 ophthalmopathy, roughly 77 hyperthyroidism and about 17 hyperthyroidism-to-ophthalmopathy patients. A discovery set of about a hundred patients (43 ophthalmopathy, 55 to 60 stable hyperthyroidism) was enrolled to explore V-J signatures distinguishing ophthalmopathy from hyperthyroidism. The independent validation cohort included 20 or so hyperthyroidism patients plus 17 patients who later progressed from hyperthyroidism to ophthalmopathy. In roughly 6 hyperthyroidism patients, the T-cell repertoire of thyroid tissue was compared with the T-cell repertoire of blood. After sampling, hyperthyroidism patients received methimazole starting at 30 mg daily, and ophthalmopathy patients received high-dose intravenous methylprednisolone.

The V end loses 7 bases and the J end loses 5 bases, and a stretch of 15 bases separates them. Taken from cysteine to phenylalanine, the CDR3 has 14 residues. The kept DNA is CDR3 alone, 42 bases in frame from the first base. CDR1 and CDR2 are drawn from the germline V gene (reference sequence): LNHDA, SQIVND. In its sample, this clonotype was seen many times. The clone's antigen remains unknown. One base away there is no much larger clone; base qualities are not given. Study-level results and caveats: Ophthalmopathy was separated from stable hyperthyroidism by the 13-signature model with 85% to 90% sensitivity and 81% to 83% specificity in cross-validation and with 80%/75% in the test set. Sample size was not predetermined statistically, and investigators were not blinded to group allocation. In validation, the model predicted ophthalmopathy progression with more than 70% sensitivity and 72.22% specificity; some twelve predicted patients were CT-confirmed with GO in a median of approximately six months. Most expanded thyroid clonotypes with a frequency above 0.001 also appeared in blood, which suggests that blood repertoires may reflect the immune response in the thyroid.

For repertoire sequencing, TCR beta CDR3 regions were amplified from RNA transcripts. HTBI primers and the Qiagen OneStep RT-PCR kit were used in a first-round RT-PCR, which was followed by a second-round multiplex PCR, size selection and purification. Libraries were sequenced on an Illumina HiSeq2000 using paired-end 100 bp reads. The paper's data handling went like this. SOAPnuke was used to process the reads, throwing out any read that had adapters, had uncalled bases, had a mean Phred below 15, or lacked an exact constant-primer or identifier match. COPE v1.2.5 was used to merge high-quality paired reads. Each unique nucleotide sequence was treated as a clonotype, and MiTCR v1.1 was used to align the clonotypes to the IMGT TRB V, D and J references. Analysis was restricted to V-J combinations with a frequency above 0.0001, which covered roughly 99% of repertoires. For each V-J combination, a TCR clonal expansion and chaos score was defined as the ratio of F50 clonal expansion to chaos observed in the TCRdist matrix. Welch's t-statistics and random forest were used to narrow the features down to roughly twelve V-J combinations, which were then fed into a naive Bayes classifier. The Morisita-Horn index was used to measure how similar the thyroid and blood repertoires were. Using fastp at Q25 and MiXCR, TCRdb reprocessed the public reads and kept productive beta chains. Identical CDR3 protein sequences are pooled into one entry, listed with their most common genes and DNA. V and J calls and clone size were set by TCRdb, not the authors. A total of over a million distinct CDR3 sequences appear in this sample, less than 45% of them only once. The ten top clones hold roughly 10% of the sample.

Hyperthyroidism patients were newly diagnosed, were aged 18 to 65 years, and had a disease duration under 2 months. Patients were excluded if they had other autoimmune diseases, uncontrolled infections, pregnancy or lactation. Clinical symptoms, serum thyroxine, TRAb, thyroid ultrasound and orbital computed tomography formed the basis of the diagnosis. Trizol reagent was used to extract the total RNA, and its quality was then checked on an Agilent 2100 Bioanalyzer. The specimen was peripheral blood or thyroid tissue (not recorded which). The chain uses TRBV19 and TRBJ1-5; the D gene cannot be resolved reliably. The sequence was obtained from an adult man with Graves' hyperthyroidism. The CDR3 region reads CASNSVLGDQPQHF. The DNA sequence reads TGTGCCAGTAACTCAGTCTTAGGCGATCAGCCCCAGCATTTT.